The sequence of this T cell receptor (beta chain) was determined in a study of T cell changes during pregnancy in multiple sclerosis. Germline values: CDR1 MNHEY, CDR2 SMNVEV (reference sequence). The CDR3 covers 17 residues. V dropped 5 bases and J dropped 5; count of bases not matched to a gene: 17. Assay: immunoSEQ multiplex PCR; the TCRdb copy retains only in-frame clones and omits some. The sample consists of over 90,000 clones, 85% to 95% of them appearing once. This specimen consisted of peripheral blood, obtained after pregnancy. The J gene is TRBJ2-5, the V gene TRBV27, with TRBD2 matching over 7 bases. The source is a female donor with multiple sclerosis, enrolled in a pregnancy study. DNA of the CDR3: TGTGCCAGCAGTCCCCTCGTGGTAGCGGGTTTGGGTGAGACCCAGTACTTC. Its protein product is CASSPLVVAGLGETQYF.